This passage covers 5 T cell receptor beta chains from one sample sequenced in a study of identical twins. TCRdb re-analysed the 5' RACE reads in MiXCR, keeping a single row per CDR3 protein. The sample has 1.5 million or so distinct CDR3 sequences, around 29% seen once. Sequencing was performed on cord blood. These receptors all come from a newborn girl in good health.

This clonotype has more than one count but fewer than ten. The chain employs TRBV9 and TRBJ2-1; 7 nucleotides agree with TRBD2. From germline, CDR1 is SGDLS and CDR2 YYNGEE. This CDR3 region has 17 residues. J was trimmed by 3 bases and V by 3 bases; bases with no gene match: 12. The CDR3 DNA follows: TGTGCCAGCAGCGCATCCGGCGGGGGTCAGTTCTACAATGAGCAGTTCTTC. This gives the protein CASSASGGGQFYNEQFF.

The chain employs TRBV5-1 and TRBJ2-1, with D tentatively TRBD1 or TRBD2 (5 bases each). The CDR3 covers 15 residues. Trimming shortened V by 0 bases and J by 5 bases, and 12 bases separated the two germline ends. The germline V gene has CDR1 SGHRS and CDR2 YFSETQ. Here the CDR3 reads CASSLEALGDNEQFF. The CDR3, as DNA: TGCGCCAGCAGCTTGGAAGCGCTGGGGGACAATGAGCAGTTCTTC.

The V call is TRBV24-1, the J call TRBJ2-1; the D call may be TRBD1 or TRBD2 (5 bases each). From germline, CDR1 is KGHDR and CDR2 SFDVKD. The ends were cut back, 4 bases at V and 7 bases at J, with 16 bases in the middle. This CDR3 spans 15 amino acids. The CDR3 region has the DNA TGTGCCACCAGTGAACGATCCGGGACGAGGAATGAGCAGTTCTTC. It encodes CATSERSGTRNEQFF.

The V call is TRBV7-8, the J call TRBJ2-7, with D hard to call. This CDR3 spans 16 amino acids. Looked up from germline, CDR1 is SGHVS and CDR2 is FQNEAQ. V dropped 5 bases and J dropped 0 bases, with 17 bases sitting between them. The CDR3 DNA is TGTGCCAGCAGCCCACCAACGACCGAGAGCTCCTACGAGCAGTACTTC. Translation: CASSPPTTESSYEQYF. The whole variable domain, remainder taken from reference TRBV7-8 and TRBJ2-7, is GAGVSQSPRYKVAKRGQDVALRCDPISGHVSLFWYQQALGQGPEFLTYFQNEAQLDKSGLPSDRFFAERPEGSVSTLKIQRTQQEDSAVYLCASSPPTTESSYEQYFGPGTRLTVT.

The rearrangement uses TRBV28 and TRBJ1-4; TRBD1 might be the D (5 bases). The CDR3 loop spans 14 amino acids. Germline assignment: CDR1 MDHEN and CDR2 SYDVKM. V lost 3 bases and J 7 bases, leaving 12 bases between the germline ends. CDR3 protein: CASSFRAKGEKLFF. CDR3 nucleotide sequence: TGTGCCAGCAGTTTCAGGGCCAAGGGTGAAAAACTGTTTTTT.